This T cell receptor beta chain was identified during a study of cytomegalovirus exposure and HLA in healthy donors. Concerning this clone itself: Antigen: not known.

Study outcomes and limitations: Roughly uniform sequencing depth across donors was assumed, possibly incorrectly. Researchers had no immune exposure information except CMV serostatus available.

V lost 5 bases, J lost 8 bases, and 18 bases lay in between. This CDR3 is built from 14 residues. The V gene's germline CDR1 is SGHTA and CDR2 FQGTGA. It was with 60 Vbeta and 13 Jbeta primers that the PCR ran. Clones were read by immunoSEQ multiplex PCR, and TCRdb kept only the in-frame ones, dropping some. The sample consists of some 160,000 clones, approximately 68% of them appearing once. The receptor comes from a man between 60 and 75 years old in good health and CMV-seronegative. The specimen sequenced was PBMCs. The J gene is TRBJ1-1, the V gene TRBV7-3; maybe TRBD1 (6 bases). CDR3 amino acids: CASSVSGTPTEAFF. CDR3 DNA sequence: TGTGCCAGCAGCGTATCAGGGACACCCACCGAAGCTTTCTTT.